This T cell receptor (beta chain) was recorded in a study of T cells in narcolepsy. Study-wide results and caveats: Reportedly, autoreactive clonotypes were serially detected in patients' blood but not controls'. Autoreactive clone sequences were missing from some blood memory CD4+ repertoires.

Libraries were prepared by immunoSEQ multiplex PCR; TCRdb keeps only in-frame clonotypes and omits some of them. The sample lists about 27,000 clones, about 89% occurring once. For this clone: The antigen remains undetermined.

The length of the CDR3 is 13 residues. V was pared by 4 bases and J by 1 base, with 8 bases between. The germline CDR1 and CDR2 sequences are SGHTS and YDEGEE. The J gene is TRBJ1-2, the V gene TRBV5-8; D is ambiguous. The specimen sequenced was CD45RA- memory CD4+ T cells from PBMCs. This TCR derives from a human donor with narcolepsy. CDR3 protein: CASSPDHNYGYTF. The CDR3 coding sequence is TGTGCCAGCAGCCCAGATCATAACTATGGCTACACCTTC.